This is a list of T cell receptor gamma chains from one sample in a study of gammadelta T cells in human blood. With CATT, TCRdb re-called clones from the RT-PCR reads. The data contain more than 200 gamma-chain clones, roughly 1.3% of them singletons. The sequenced sample was non-Vgamma9Vdelta2 gamma-delta T cells from infant blood. The receptors come from a human donor. Both conserved end residues are part of each CDR3. Clone size appears in some rows only: once, few, many, or a class for an expanded clone.

>large|TRGJP1|TRGV8|12
TGTGCCACCTGGGATCCGGGTTGGTTCAAGATATTT
CATWDPGWFKIF
>large|TRGJP2|TRGV2|15
TGTGCCACCTGGGACGGGCGAGGTAGTGATTGGATCAAGACGTTT
CATWDGRGSDWIKTF
>large|TRGJ1/TRGJ2|TRGV3|15
TGTGCCACCTGGGACAGGCAAGGGTTAAGCGGGGAGAAACTCTTT
CATWDRQGLSGEKLF
>hyperexpanded|TRGJ1/TRGJ2|TRGV2|15
TGTGCCACCTGGGACGGGCTGATCGGTTATTATAAGAAACTCTTT
CATWDGLIGYYKKLF
>.|TRGJ1/TRGJ2|TRGV2|15
TGTGCCACCTGGGACGGGGGTTGGTTTTATTATAAGAAACTCTTT
CATWDGGWFYYKKLF
>large|TRGJP|TRGV9|15
TGTGCCTTGTGGGAGCTGGAGTTGGGCAAAAAAATCAAGGTATTT
CALWELELGKKIKVF
>medium-sized|TRGJ1/TRGJ2|TRGV5|12
TGTGCCACCTGGGACAGGCGATATAAGAAACTCTTT
CATWDRRYKKLF
>hyperexpanded|TRGJ1/TRGJ2|TRGV2|12
TGTGCCACCTGGGACGGGAGTTATAAGAAACTCTTT
CATWDGSYKKLF
>large|TRGJP2|TRGV8|13
TGTGCCACCTGGGATACTTTAGGTTGGATCAAGACGTTT
CATWDTLGWIKTF
>large|TRGJ1/TRGJ2|TRGV10|11
TGTGCTGCGTGGGTTTATTATAAGAAACTCTTT
CAAWVYYKKLF
>.|TRGJP2|TRGV2|15
TGTGCCACCTGGGACGGGCGGGGCAGTGATTGGATCAAGACGTTT
CATWDGRGSDWIKTF
>large|TRGJ1/TRGJ2|TRGV8|12
TGTGCCACCTGGGATATAGGTTATAAGAAACTCTTT
CATWDIGYKKLF
>large|TRGJ1/TRGJ2|TRGV4|14
TGTGCCACCTGGGATGGGATCGATTATTATAAGAAACTCTTT
CATWDGIDYYKKLF
>.|TRGJ1/TRGJ2|TRGV9|12
TGTGCCTTGTGGGAGGCTTATTATAAGAAACTCTTT
CALWEAYYKKLF
>large|TRGJ1/TRGJ2|TRGV9|13
TGTGCCTTGTGGGACCCTGGGAGTGGTAAGAAACTCTTT
CALWDPGSGKKLF
>.|TRGJ1/TRGJ2|TRGV9|14
TGTGCCTTGTGGGAGGGGCCGAATTATTATAAGAAACTCTTT
CALWEGPNYYKKLF
>hyperexpanded|TRGJ1/TRGJ2|TRGV5|11
TGTGCCACCTGGGACAGGCCACAGAAACTCTTT
CATWDRPQKLF
>hyperexpanded|TRGJP1|TRGV9|15
TGTGCCTTGTGGGAGCTCCATACCACTGGTTGGTTCAAGATATTT
CALWELHTTGWFKIF
>large|TRGJ1/TRGJ2|TRGV9|13
TGTGCCTTGTGGGAATGGTTTAGTTATAAGAAACTCTTT
CALWEWFSYKKLF
>large|TRGJ1/TRGJ2|TRGV2|13
TGTGCCACCTGGGACGGGCCTAGGCGGGCTAAACTCTTT
CATWDGPRRAKLF
>large|TRGJ1/TRGJ2|TRGV5|13
TGTGCCACCTGGGACAAGAATTATTATAAGAAACTCTTT
CATWDKNYYKKLF
>hyperexpanded|TRGJ1/TRGJ2|TRGV10|11
TGTGCTGCGTGGGATAGGAGGGAGAAACTCTTT
CAAWDRREKLF
>.|TRGJP|TRGV9|15
TGTGCCTTGTGGGAGGTGAAGTTGGGCAAAAAAATCAAGGTATTT
CALWEVKLGKKIKVF
>few|TRGJP2|TRGV5|12
TGTGCCACCTGGGCTAGTGATTGGATCAAGACGTTT
CATWASDWIKTF
>large|TRGJ1/TRGJ2|TRGV4|13
TGTGCCACCTGGGAGAAGGTTGATTATAAGAAACTCTTT
CATWEKVDYKKLF
>large|TRGJ1/TRGJ2|TRGV4|15
TGTGCCACCTGGGATGGCCTCCAGGCGATCCGTAAGAAACTCTTT
CATWDGLQAIRKKLF
>hyperexpanded|TRGJ1/TRGJ2|TRGV8|13
TGTGCCACCTGGGATAGGGCTCCATATAAGAAACTCTTT
CATWDRAPYKKLF
>.|TRGJ1/TRGJ2|TRGV9|15
TGTGCCTTGTGGGAGGTGCAGCATTGTTATTATAAGAAACTCTTT
CALWEVQHCYYKKLF
>large|TRGJ1/TRGJ2|TRGV4|14
TGTGCCACCTGGGAACCTATACCCAATTATAAGAAACTCTTT
CATWEPIPNYKKLF
>large|TRGJ1/TRGJ2|TRGV2|14
TGTGCCACCTGGGACGGCCCTTTTTATTATAAGAAACTCTTT
CATWDGPFYYKKLF
>hyperexpanded|TRGJ1/TRGJ2|TRGV10|16
TGTGCTGCGTGGGATTATATCCCCCTGAATTATTATAAGAAACTCTTT
CAAWDYIPLNYYKKLF
>few|TRGJ1/TRGJ2|TRGV2|13
TGTGCCACCTGGGACGGGAGTTATTATAAGAAACTCTTT
CATWDGSYYKKLF